The 18 T cell receptor beta chains below come from one sample, sequenced in a study of blood T cell repertoires in COVID-19 (dated by TCRdb to about 2020). Library creation used the immunoSEQ multiplex PCR assay. TCRdb carries this immuneACCESS record with in-frame sequences only. Its versions omit some clonotypes, under half of them owing to an unresolved V gene in the studies checked, with the rest unexplained. The sample contains about 310,000 clones, roughly 90% of them found a single time. Approximately 9% of the sample rests with the top ten. Input material: PBMCs or T cells enriched from blood (not recorded which). The receptor set was obtained from a woman younger than 30 who had recovered from COVID-19.

Only one count was recorded for this clone. The V gene is TRBV7-8, the J gene TRBJ2-1; the match to TRBD2 covers 8 bases. CDR3 length equals 15 residues. The junction had 5 bases not matched to a gene; V was cut back by 4 bases and J by 3 bases. CDR1 and CDR2 (germline): SGHVS, FQNEAQ. The CDR3 sequence is CASSSSGGVYNEQFF. The DNA of the CDR3 is TGTGCCAGCAGCTCGTCCGGGGGGGTCTACAATGAGCAGTTCTTC. Looking up the rest from reference TRBV7-8 and TRBJ2-1 gives the full variable domain: GAGVSQSPRYKVAKRGQDVALRCDPISGHVSLFWYQQALGQGPEFLTYFQNEAQLDKSGLPSDRFFAERPEGSVSTLKIQRTQQEDSAVYLCASSSSGGVYNEQFFGPGTRLTVL.

This sequence joins TRBV4-3 and TRBJ1-4; 7 bases line up with TRBD1. The CDR3 runs 19 residues. Germline CDR1 and CDR2: LGHNA and YSLEER. The J segment lost 2 bases and the V segment lost 1 base, leaving 13 bases of the junction unmatched. The CDR3 nucleotides read TGCGCCAGCAGCCAAGGATGGCGTACAGGGGTTAGGACTAATGAAAAACTGTTTTTT. Residues: CASSQGWRTGVRTNEKLFF.

This clone was detected only once. The chain has TRBV30 and TRBJ1-2; D unresolved. Between the trimmed V and J ends, which lost 5 bases and 0 bases, there was a span of 4 bases. The CDR3 contains 11 residues. CDR1 is GTSNPN, CDR2 SVGIG, per germline (reference sequence). The CDR3 sequence: CAWSTNYGYTF. CDR3 DNA sequence: TGTGCCTGGTCAACTAACTATGGCTACACCTTC.

The V call is TRBV5-6, the J call TRBJ2-7; 7 nucleotides agree with TRBD2. Trimming took 3 bases from V and 0 from J; bases not matched to a gene: 6. There are 15 residues in the CDR3. Germline V gives CDR1 SGHDT, CDR2 YYEEEE. The CDR3 reads CASSSRGDYSYEQYF. CDR3 DNA: TGTGCCAGCAGCTCCCGGGGGGACTACTCCTACGAGCAGTACTTC.

CDR3 sequence (DNA): TGTGCCAGTAGTATAAGCGTAGACACTGAAGCTTTCTTT. It translates to CASSISVDTEAFF. The chain recombines TRBV19 with TRBJ1-1; no clear D. CDR1 is LNHDA and CDR2 is SQIVND in the germline V gene (reference sequence). The V gene lost 2 bases and the J gene lost 3 bases, with 7 bases spanning the gap. The CDR3 loop spans 13 amino acids.

The gene calls are TRBV24-1 and TRBJ1-5, with D perhaps TRBD1 (5 bases). Germline CDR1 and CDR2: KGHDR and SFDVKD. CDR3 length: 19 residues. V shed 6 bases and J shed 4 bases, with 27 bases lying between them. Written as DNA, the CDR3 is TGTGCCACCAGTAAACCTCGGGGGGGGAGCGAAGTGCCAAATCAGCCCCAGCATTTT. Its protein product is CATSKPRGGSEVPNQPQHF.

The chain uses TRBV6-2 or TRBV6-3 and TRBJ2-2; D possibly corresponds to TRBD1 (5 bases). The CDR3 has 13 residues. V lost 4 bases, J lost 5 bases, and 8 bases lay in between. Germline V gene sequence: CDR1 MNHEY, CDR2 SVGEGT. DNA of the CDR3: TGTGCCAGCAGTTTCAGGGTTACCGGGGAGCTGTTTTTT. The encoded protein is CASSFRVTGELFF.

The rearrangement links TRBV19 to TRBJ2-5; D is unclear. The CDR3 runs 13 residues. V lost 3 bases and J 5 bases, leaving 10 bases between the germline ends. Germline V CDR1 and CDR2: LNHDA, SQIVND (reference sequence). The CDR3 sequence is CASSMADGETQYF. The CDR3 DNA reads as TGTGCCAGTAGTATGGCGGATGGGGAGACCCAGTACTTC.

CDR3 sequence: CASRDRGTGNTIYF. CDR3 coding DNA: TGTGCCAGCAGAGACAGGGGGACTGGAAACACCATATATTTT. This chain links TRBV6-5 with TRBJ1-3; 9 bases map to TRBD1. This CDR3 comprises 14 residues. Germline V gene sequence: CDR1 MNHEY, CDR2 SVGAGI. Trimming took 6 bases from V and 2 from J; bases not matched to a gene: 2.

This clone has at least ten counts. The chain links TRBV5-3 to TRBJ1-5; no reliable D call. TRBV5-3 is an ORF for which the function is uncertain. The CDR3 runs 17 residues. With 0 bases removed from V and 0 bases from J, the gap between germline ends came to 13 bases. CDR3 sequence: CARSLGGGVGSNQPQHF. The CDR3 DNA follows: TGTGCCAGAAGCTTGGGTGGCGGGGTGGGTAGCAATCAGCCCCAGCATTTT.

V gene TRBV13 combines with J gene TRBJ2-7; D is undetermined. Between the trimmed V and J ends, which lost 5 bases and 2 bases, there was a span of 7 bases. Germline CDR1 PRHDT, CDR2 FYEKMQ (reference sequence). The CDR3 totals 12 residues. CDR3 sequence reads: CASSPRAYEQYF. Written as DNA, the CDR3 is TGTGCCAGCAGCCCGCGAGCCTACGAGCAGTACTTC.

The CDR3 is CASSQDKLAGVYTDTQYF. CDR3 in DNA: TGTGCCAGCAGCCAAGATAAACTAGCGGGGGTATACACAGATACGCAGTATTTT. The chain uses TRBV4-2 and TRBJ2-3; 11 bases line up with TRBD2. V lost 0 bases and J lost 2; bases outside the gene matches: 7. From germline, CDR1 is LGHNA and CDR2 YNFKEQ. There are 18 residues in the CDR3.

This chain links TRBV29-1 with TRBJ1-1, with D possibly matching TRBD1 (5 bases). This CDR3 spans 13 amino acids. Trimming removed 8 bases from V and 1 base from J, with 14 bases in between. Germline V gene sequence: CDR1 SQVTM, CDR2 ANQGSEA. The chain's CDR3 is CSSMTDGNTEAFF. The CDR3 DNA is TGCAGCTCAATGACAGACGGGAACACTGAAGCTTTCTTT.

This chain links TRBV4-2 with TRBJ2-7; TRBD2 might be the D (6 bases). V dropped 1 base and J dropped 2 bases, with 24 bases sitting between them. Per germline, CDR1 LGHNA and CDR2 YNFKEQ. The length of the CDR3 is 19 residues. CDR3 in amino acids: CASSQVTSRLESYTYEQYF. The CDR3 DNA reads TGTGCCAGCAGCCAAGTAACCTCCCGACTAGAATCTTACACCTACGAGCAGTACTTC.

The sample holds a few counts of this clone. The chain couples TRBV25-1 to TRBJ2-7; possibly TRBD1 for D (5 bases). The germline V gene encodes CDR1 MGHDK and CDR2 SYGVNS. The V and J ends lost 11 bases and 3 bases respectively, with 17 bases between them. The CDR3 is 13 residues long. DNA for the CDR3: TGTGCCCCGCTCCCCGGCGGACACTACGAGCAGTACTTC. Its translation: CAPLPGGHYEQYF.

Only a few counts were recorded for this clone. The rearrangement uses TRBV24-1 and TRBJ2-3; 7 bases are shared with TRBD1. Germline CDR1 and CDR2: KGHDR and SFDVKD. The CDR3 length is 15 residues. The trim removed 4 bases at V and 5 bases at J, leaving 8 bases unmatched. In nucleotides, the CDR3 is TGTGCCACCAGTGACTGGACAGGTCTGGGAGATACGCAGTATTTT. It is translated as CATSDWTGLGDTQYF.

The gene calls are TRBV18 and TRBJ2-1; tentative D call: TRBD2 (7 bases). Trimming pared 3 bases from V and 3 bases from J, leaving 24 bases between. Germline CDR1 is KGHSH and CDR2 is LQKENI. The CDR3 sequence is 19 residues long. The CDR3 is CASSPRGQTPGLHYNEQFF. CDR3 sequence (DNA): TGTGCCAGCTCACCCAGGGGACAAACCCCGGGACTACACTACAATGAGCAGTTCTTC.

J is TRBJ1-1 and V is TRBV7-8, with D tentatively TRBD1 (5 bases). The CDR3 has 16 amino acids. With 1 base removed from V and 1 base from J, the gap between germline ends came to 13 bases. Germline V gene sequence: CDR1 SGHVS, CDR2 FQNEAQ. CDR3 bases: TGTGCCAGCAGCTTAGGGGGTGGGCAGGGGAACACTGAAGCTTTCTTT. It is translated as CASSLGGGQGNTEAFF.